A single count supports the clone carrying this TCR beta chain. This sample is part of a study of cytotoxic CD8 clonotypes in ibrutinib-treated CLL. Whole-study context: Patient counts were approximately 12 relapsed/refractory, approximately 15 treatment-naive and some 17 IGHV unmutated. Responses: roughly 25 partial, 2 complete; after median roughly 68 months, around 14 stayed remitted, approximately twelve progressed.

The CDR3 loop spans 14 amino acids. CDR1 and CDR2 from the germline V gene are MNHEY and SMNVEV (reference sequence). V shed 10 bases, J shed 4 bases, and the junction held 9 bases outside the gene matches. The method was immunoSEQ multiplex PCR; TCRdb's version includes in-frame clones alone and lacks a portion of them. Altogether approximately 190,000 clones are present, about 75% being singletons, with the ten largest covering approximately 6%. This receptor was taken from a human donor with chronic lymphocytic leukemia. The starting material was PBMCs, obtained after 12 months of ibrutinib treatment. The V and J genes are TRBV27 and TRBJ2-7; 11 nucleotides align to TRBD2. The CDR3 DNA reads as TGTGCCACCGGAACGGGACTAGCGGTTTACGAGCAGTACTTC. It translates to CATGTGLAVYEQYF.